The rows below give T cell receptor beta chains drawn from one sample of a study of shared clonotypes between healthy human individuals. The method was immunoSEQ multiplex PCR; TCRdb's version includes in-frame clones alone and lacks a portion of them. This repertoire shows about 1.5 million clones, around 98% found once; its top ten account for approximately 0.45%. Sequencing was performed on naive CD4+ T cells sorted from blood. These receptor sequences come from a man under 40 in good health. The CDR3 runs from the conserved cysteine through the conserved F or W. Fields, in order: D gene, clone size, J gene, V gene, CDR3 DNA, CDR3 protein. A D gene is named only where the DNA matches it firmly. The size field is filled for only some rows; it gives once, few, many or a size class.

- | - | TRBJ1-2 | TRBV18 | TGTGCCAGCTCATCATCCCAGGGCCTGGGCTATGGCTACACCTTC | CASSSSQGLGYGYTF
- | - | TRBJ1-1 | TRBV2 | TGTGCCAGCAGTGAAAGTCAAACGAACACTGAAGCTTTCTTT | CASSESQTNTEAFF
- | - | TRBJ2-5 | TRBV7-6 | TGTGCCAGCAGCTCGGCTACTGGACTACAAGAGACCCAGTACTTC | CASSSATGLQETQYF
- | once | TRBJ2-7 | TRBV4-2 | TGTGCCAGCAGCCAAGATAGGACCTACGAGCAGTACTTC | CASSQDRTYEQYF
- | - | TRBJ2-7 | TRBV6-1 | TGTGCCAGCAGTTTAGCCCCGCTGGGCTACGAGCAGTACTTC | CASSLAPLGYEQYF
- | - | TRBJ2-7 | TRBV7-6 | TGTGCCAGCAGCGATATACTAGAGAACTACGAGCAGTACTTC | CASSDILENYEQYF
- | - | TRBJ2-3 | TRBV7-9 | TGTGCCAGCAGCTTTTTTCGGGGGAAGGGCACAGATACGCAGTATTTT | CASSFFRGKGTDTQYF
- | - | TRBJ2-1 | TRBV2 | TGTGCCAGCAATGCTCGGGTTAACAATGAGCAGTTCTTC | CASNARVNNEQFF
TRBD2 | - | TRBJ2-5 | TRBV2 | TGTGCCAGCAGCGCCGGACTAGTGGAGACCCAGTACTTC | CASSAGLVETQYF
- | - | TRBJ2-1 | TRBV27 | TGTGCCAGCAAGGACCCTTACAATGAGCAGTTCTTC | CASKDPYNEQFF
- | - | TRBJ2-3 | TRBV9 | TGTGCCAGCAGCCGAGGAAACTGGGCGGGGCACAGCACAGATACGCAGTATTTT | CASSRGNWAGHSTDTQYF
- | - | TRBJ2-7 | TRBV28 | TGTGCCAGCAGTTTAGCCGGTGTTGGCGTCAGTGGTGGATACGAGCAGTACTTC | CASSLAGVGVSGGYEQYF
- | once | TRBJ2-5 | TRBV20-1 | TGCAGTGCGCTGCAAGAGACCCAGTACTTC | CSALQETQYF
TRBD1 | once | TRBJ2-5 | TRBV4-1 | TGCGCCAGCAGCCAAGATGACAGGGGAGAGACCCAGTACTTC | CASSQDDRGETQYF